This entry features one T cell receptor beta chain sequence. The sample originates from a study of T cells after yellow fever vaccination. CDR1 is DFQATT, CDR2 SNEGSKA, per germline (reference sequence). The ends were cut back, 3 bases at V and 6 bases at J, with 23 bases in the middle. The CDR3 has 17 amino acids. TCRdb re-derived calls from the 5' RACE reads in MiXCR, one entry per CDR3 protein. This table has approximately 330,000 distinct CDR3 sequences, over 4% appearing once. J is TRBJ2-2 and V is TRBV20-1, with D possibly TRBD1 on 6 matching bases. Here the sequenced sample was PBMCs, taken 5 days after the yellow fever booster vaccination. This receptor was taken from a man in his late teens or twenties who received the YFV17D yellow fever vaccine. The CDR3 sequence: CSARGVLRGNSAGELFF. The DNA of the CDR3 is TGCAGTGCTAGGGGCGTTCTCAGGGGCAATTCAGCCGGGGAGCTGTTTTTT.